There are many counts of the clone carrying this T cell receptor (beta chain). No antigen is known for it. The time point: persistent/refractory GD, antithyroid drugs over 5 years with positive TRAb. PBMC RNA served as the TCR library source. EDTA tubes received roughly 9 milliliters of collected peripheral blood. This record comes from a study of regulatory T cells in long-lasting Graves disease. Background on the study: Patients met the persistent Graves' disease definition after over 5 years of antithyroid drugs with positive TSH receptor antibodies. Study observations and caveats: Among samples with persistent disease, TRBV28, TRBJ1-2 and TRBJ2-5 were favored.

Germline loops: CDR1 DFQATT, CDR2 SNEGSKA (reference sequence). The CDR3 is 12 residues long. Trimming removed 3 bases at V and 2 bases at J, with 8 bases between. The TCR beta library used iRepertoire HTBI primers with Arm-PCR amplification of CDR3. Authors' data handling: Across samples, roughly 58 TRBV and some 14 TRBJ segments were found. TCRdb ran MiXCR on the multiplex PCR reads and lists one entry per CDR3 protein. The V and J calls reflect TCRdb's pipeline rather than the authors' work. The repertoire holds roughly 500,000 distinct CDR3 sequences, with about 22% as singletons. The chain uses TRBV20-1 and TRBJ2-7; TRBD1 might be the D (5 bases). The TCR comes from a female donor with Graves disease. The source material was peripheral blood mononuclear cells (PBMCs), sampled when the disease was refractory, from a patient treated with antithyroid drugs. The DNA of the CDR3 is TGCAGTGCTAGGGACAACACCTACGAGCAGTACTTC. It is translated as CSARDNTYEQYF.